This passage covers 31 T cell receptor beta chains from one sample sequenced in a study of liver allograft versus peripheral blood T cells. For the study at large: Transplanted livers and recipients' peripheral blood had their T cell receptor repertoires compared.

TCRdb re-called the reads with MiXCR, one entry per CDR3 protein. Of thousands of distinct CDR3 sequences in the sample, approximately 16% were seen once. The receptors were sampled from a human patient who had a liver transplant. Some T cells may be supplied by the graft donor.

This clonotype has ten or more counts. This chain links TRBV6-1 with TRBJ1-3; D is possibly TRBD1 (6 bases). The CDR3 length is 15 residues. Germline V lookup: CDR1 MNHNS, CDR2 SASEGT. The V end lost 2 bases, the J end lost 7 bases, and 15 bases lay between the germline ends. This CDR3 is CASSELGRGVNTIYF. CDR3 bases: TGTGCCAGCAGTGAATTGGGTAGGGGGGTCAACACCATATATTTT.

This clonotype was detected ten times or more. In DNA, the CDR3 is TGTGCCAGCAGATTGGATGGTGAAGCTTTCTTT. This gives the protein CASRLDGEAFF. The rearrangement uses TRBV6-5 and TRBJ1-1, with no clear D. Germline V CDR1 and CDR2: MNHEY, SVGAGI. This CDR3 has 11 residues. Trimming cost V 6 bases and J 7 bases, with 9 bases left between them.

This clonotype is a singleton in its sample. The chain links TRBV6-1 to TRBJ1-2; weak D call: TRBD1 (5 bases). Germline CDR1 and CDR2: MNHNS and SASEGT. The V end was cut by 5 bases, the J end by 4 bases, with 11 bases between. This CDR3 comprises 13 residues. Here the CDR3 DNA reads TGTGCCAGCAGTCGGGGCACCCGCTATGGCTACACCTTC. It specifies CASSRGTRYGYTF.

This clonotype qualifies as medium-sized. The V and J genes are TRBV29-1 and TRBJ2-1, with D perhaps given as TRBD1 or TRBD2 (5 bases each). This CDR3 is built from 14 residues. In germline, CDR1 is SQVTM, CDR2 ANQGSEA. V dropped 4 bases and J dropped 8 bases, with 18 bases sitting between them. The CDR3, as DNA: TGCAGCGTTGGATCTGGGGGACGCGGCGATGAGCAGTTCTTC. It specifies CSVGSGGRGDEQFF.

This clonotype was observed many times. The V call is TRBV30, the J call TRBJ1-1, with unresolved D. CDR3 length equals 12 residues. Trimming left V 1 base short and J 1 base short, with 4 bases between. Germline V gene sequence: CDR1 GTSNPN, CDR2 SVGIG (reference sequence). Here the CDR3 DNA reads TGTGCCTGGAGTGACGGGAACACTGAAGCTTTCTTT. This sequence encodes CAWSDGNTEAFF. Full variable domain (missing parts from reference TRBV30 and TRBJ1-1): SQTIHQWPATLVQPVGSPLSLECTVEGTSNPNLYWYRQAAGRGLQLLFYSVGIGQISSEVPQNLSASRPQDRQFILSSKKLLLSDSGFYLCAWSDGNTEAFFGQGTRLTVV.

This clonotype was seen more than once but under ten times. The V call is TRBV30, the J call TRBJ1-6; D is unresolved. Per germline, CDR1 GTSNPN and CDR2 SVGIG (reference sequence). With 1 base removed from V and 8 bases from J, the gap between germline ends came to 6 bases. This CDR3 has 12 amino acids. Here the CDR3 reads CAWSGRDSPLHF. CDR3 nucleotides: TGTGCCTGGAGTGGAAGGGATTCACCCCTCCACTTT.

This clonotype counts as medium-sized. The chain combines TRBV18 with TRBJ1-1, with a weak D call TRBD1 (5 bases). Trimming left V 3 bases short and J 6 bases short, with 14 bases between. This CDR3 contains 14 residues. Germline-derived CDR1 and CDR2 are KGHSH and LQKENI. CDR3 residues: CASSPVPGTAEAFF. The CDR3 DNA reads TGTGCCAGCTCACCCGTTCCGGGGACGGCTGAAGCTTTCTTT. Filled out from reference TRBV18 and TRBJ1-1, the complete variable domain reads NAGVMQNPRHLVRRRGQEARLRCSPMKGHSHVYWYRQLPEEGLKFMVYLQKENIIDESGMPKERFSAEFPKEGPSILRIQQVVRGDSAAYFCASSPVPGTAEAFFGQGTRLTVV.

This clonotype rates as medium-sized (0.01 to 0.1%). This rearrangement joins TRBV7-2 to TRBJ1-3; unclear D gene. The CDR3 sequence is 14 residues long. Trimming left V 5 bases short and J 0 bases short, with 8 bases between. Germline V lookup: CDR1 SGHTA, CDR2 FQGNSA. CDR3 protein: CASSLDISGNTIYF. In DNA form, the CDR3 reads TGTGCCAGCAGCCTAGACATCTCTGGAAACACCATATATTTT.

The sample holds a few counts of this clonotype. The genes are TRBV2 and TRBJ1-1, with TRBD1 matching over 7 bases. The CDR3 is 13 residues long. The germline V gene has CDR1 SNHLY and CDR2 FYNNEI. The V segment lost 9 bases and the J segment 5 bases; nucleotides outside the gene matches: 9. CDR3 amino acids: CASQGEGGTEAFF. CDR3 in DNA: TGTGCCAGTCAGGGGGAGGGAGGGACTGAAGCTTTCTTT.

By share, this clonotype ranks as medium-sized (0.01 to 0.1%). A junction boundary mismatches the germline segment, possibly from a read error. The genes are TRBV19 and TRBJ2-7; 9 positions agree with TRBD1. Per germline, CDR1 LNHDA and CDR2 SQIVND (reference sequence). CDR3 length: 14 amino acids. The CDR3: CASRRTGDSHEQYF. CDR3 nucleotide sequence: TGTGCCAGTAGGCGGACAGGGGACTCCCACGAGCAGTACTTC.

In this sample, this clonotype turned up many times. This chain links TRBV30 with TRBJ1-6; TRBD1 matches at 7 bases. Trimming at V came to 6 bases and at J to 7 bases, leaving 6 bases not matched to a gene. Germline V gives CDR1 GTSNPN, CDR2 SVGIG (reference sequence). This CDR3 comprises 13 residues. The DNA for the CDR3 is TGTGCCTGTCCGGGACAGTTCAATTCACCCCTCCACTTT. This encodes CACPGQFNSPLHF.

Note on this clonotype: This clone may be a read error of a much larger clone one base away. V gene TRBV24-1 combines with J gene TRBJ1-4; the D gene is possibly TRBD1 (6 bases). CDR1 KGHDR and CDR2 SFDVKD come from the germline V gene. This CDR3 has 15 residues. V dropped 3 bases and J dropped 7 bases, with 14 bases sitting between them. The CDR3 DNA follows: TGTGCCACCAGTGATCCCGGGACAAGGGGTGAAAAACTGTTTTTT. Encoded protein: CATSDPGTRGEKLFF.

The V gene is TRBV7-3, the J gene TRBJ1-1, with unresolved D. V was shortened by 1 base and J by 0 bases, with 6 bases between the two germline ends. CDR1 is SGHTA, CDR2 FQGTGA, per germline. The CDR3 length is 14 residues. CDR3 residues: CASSLRDLNTEAFF. For the CDR3, the DNA is TGTGCCAGCAGCTTAAGGGATTTGAACACTGAAGCTTTCTTT.

This clonotype is termed medium-sized. This chain links TRBV6-5 with TRBJ1-2; TRBD1 aligns across 8 bases. This CDR3 contains 13 residues. CDR1 MNHEY and CDR2 SVGAGI come from the germline V gene. V dropped 4 bases and J dropped 2; count of bases not matched to a gene: 0. Here the CDR3 reads CASSWTGNYGYTF. CDR3 sequence (DNA): TGTGCCAGCAGTTGGACAGGGAACTATGGCTACACCTTC.

This clonotype showed up just a few times. The chain recombines TRBV3-1 with TRBJ1-2; D perhaps matches TRBD1 (5 bases). V shed 4 bases and J shed 3 bases, with 12 bases lying between them. Germline V CDR1 and CDR2: LGHDT, YNNKEL (reference sequence). CDR3 length: 14 amino acids. The CDR3 here is CASSRRAIDYGYTF. CDR3 DNA: TGTGCCAGCAGCCGCAGGGCTATAGACTATGGCTACACCTTC.

V is TRBV6-1 and J is TRBJ2-1, with TRBD2 matching 14 bases. Germline CDR1 MNHNS, CDR2 SASEGT. J was trimmed by 10 bases and V by 3 bases; bases with no gene match: 5. This CDR3 contains 15 residues. This CDR3 reads CASSDWTSGGLEQFF. CDR3 coding DNA: TGTGCCAGCAGTGACTGGACTAGCGGGGGGCTCGAGCAGTTCTTC.

This clonotype is judged medium-sized. The rearrangement uses TRBV6-5 and TRBJ1-2, with no clear D. With 10 bases removed from V and 0 bases from J, the gap between germline ends came to 6 bases. CDR3 length equals 11 residues. From germline, CDR1 is MNHEY and CDR2 SVGAGI. This chain's CDR3 is CATEANYGYTF. The DNA of the CDR3 is TGTGCCACTGAGGCTAACTATGGCTACACCTTC.

This clonotype was counted a few times. The rearrangement joins TRBV12-3 or TRBV12-4 to TRBJ1-1; D gene unclear. V lost 6 bases, J lost 0 bases, and 5 bases lay in between. The CDR3 totals 12 residues. CDR3 sequence (DNA): TGTGCCAGCAGAACAGTGAACACTGAAGCTTTCTTT. Its protein is CASRTVNTEAFF.

This clonotype showed up just once. Being one base from a much bigger clone, this may be a read error. The V call is TRBV18, the J call TRBJ2-1; 8 bases are shared with TRBD1. This CDR3 is built from 14 residues. The germline V gene has CDR1 KGHSH and CDR2 LQKENI. The J segment lost 13 bases and the V segment lost 8 bases, leaving 16 bases of the junction unmatched. For the CDR3, the DNA is TGTGCCAGCGGACAGGGATTGTACCAAGAGACCCAGTTCTTC. Its protein product is CASGQGLYQETQFF.

The chain is built from TRBV7-9 and TRBJ1-2; D is unclear. The V gene lost 1 base and the J gene lost 5 bases, with 5 bases spanning the gap. In germline, CDR1 is SEHNR, CDR2 FQNEAQ (reference sequence). The CDR3 consists of 12 residues. The CDR3 here is CASSLEEYGYTF. The CDR3 DNA follows: TGTGCCAGCAGCTTAGAAGAGTATGGCTACACCTTC. Complete variable domain (other parts from reference TRBV7-9 and TRBJ1-2): DTGVSQNPRHKITKRGQNVTFRCDPISEHNRLYWYRQTLGQGPEFLTYFQNEAQLEKSRLLSDRFSAERPKGSFSTLEIQRTEQGDSAMYLCASSLEEYGYTFGSGTRLTVV.

By sample share, this clonotype is medium-sized. The V gene is TRBV19, the J gene TRBJ1-4; possible D gene TRBD1, 6 bases. V gave up 3 bases and J gave up 5 bases, with 10 bases separating them. The CDR3 extends over 14 amino acids. Germline V gene sequence: CDR1 LNHDA, CDR2 SQIVND (reference sequence). The DNA for the CDR3 is TGTGCCAGTAGTATCGAGGGGGTCAATGAAAAACTGTTTTTT. Protein sequence: CASSIEGVNEKLFF.

This clonotype appeared many times. The CDR3 DNA follows: TGCAGTGCTAGAGACAGGGAAAATTGGTATGGCTACACCTTC. Amino acid sequence: CSARDRENWYGYTF. This chain connects TRBV20-1 to TRBJ1-2; weak D call: TRBD1 (5 bases). Germline CDR1 reads DFQATT; CDR2 reads SNEGSKA (reference sequence). This CDR3 has 14 amino acids. V was shortened by 0 bases and J by 5 bases, with 13 bases between the two germline ends.

The genes are TRBV3-1 and TRBJ1-5; the match to TRBD1 covers 7 bases. This CDR3 contains 13 residues. CDR1 is LGHDT and CDR2 is YNNKEL in the germline V gene (reference sequence). V lost 3 bases and J lost 4; bases outside the gene matches: 0. In nucleotides, the CDR3 is TGTGCCAGCAGCCAGGACAGGAATCAGCCCCAGCATTTT. This gives the protein CASSQDRNQPQHF.

This clonotype is labeled as medium-sized. The genes are TRBV6-1 and TRBJ2-7; maybe TRBD2 (5 bases). This CDR3 contains 15 residues. From germline, CDR1 is MNHNS and CDR2 SASEGT. The V gene lost 6 bases and the J gene lost 3 bases, with 18 bases spanning the gap. The DNA for the CDR3 is TGTGCCAGCAGGGGATCACTAGGGAAGGACTACGAGCAGTACTTC. Translated: CASRGSLGKDYEQYF.

In its sample, this clonotype ranks as medium-sized. The chain joins TRBV5-4 to TRBJ1-2, with 9 bases fitting TRBD1. The CDR3 extends over 17 amino acids. The junction had 14 bases not matched to a gene; V was cut back by 3 bases and J by 5 bases. Germline CDR1 SGHNT, CDR2 YYREEE (reference sequence). The CDR3 spells CASSSLGQGQGTYGYTF. CDR3 DNA: TGTGCCAGCAGCTCCCTTGGACAGGGGCAGGGGACTTATGGCTACACCTTC.

This clonotype was seen only a few times. This sequence joins TRBV6-5 and TRBJ1-3, with TRBD1 as a possible D gene (5 bases). This CDR3 comprises 15 residues. Per the germline V gene, CDR1 is MNHEY and CDR2 is SVGAGI. With 0 bases removed from V and 6 bases from J, the gap between germline ends came to 12 bases. CDR3 nucleotide sequence: TGTGCCAGCAGTTACTCTAGGGGAGGGGAAAACACCATATATTTT. Translation: CASSYSRGGENTIYF.

This clonotype rates as medium-sized. The chain joins TRBV5-4 to TRBJ1-1, with D perhaps TRBD1 (5 bases). The CDR3 has 14 residues. Between the trimmed V and J ends, which lost 5 bases and 2 bases, there was a span of 13 bases. The germline CDR1 and CDR2 sequences are SGHNT and YYREEE (reference sequence). The CDR3 sequence: CASRPWGSNTEAFF. The CDR3 bases are TGTGCCAGCAGACCTTGGGGCAGCAACACTGAAGCTTTCTTT.

This chain connects TRBV6-1 to TRBJ2-1, with 13 bases identical to TRBD2. Trimming removed 10 bases from V and 4 bases from J; junction bases left unmatched: 7. This CDR3 contains 15 residues. CDR1 MNHNS and CDR2 SASEGT come from the germline V gene. For the CDR3, the DNA is TGTGCCACCACTAGCGGGGGGGCCGGGTACAATGAGCAGTTCTTC. Translation gives CATTSGGAGYNEQFF.

This clonotype was seen more than once but under ten times. The V and J genes are TRBV12-3 or TRBV12-4 and TRBJ2-3; no firm D call. The CDR3 spans 17 residues. V lost 3 bases and J 1 base, leaving 17 bases between the germline ends. The CDR3 spells CASSFLRAPSGTDTQYF. CDR3 coding DNA: TGTGCCAGCAGTTTCCTCCGGGCCCCCTCGGGCACAGATACGCAGTATTTT.

In regard to this clonotype: A much larger clone differs by one base, so this may be a read error. This chain uses TRBV18 with TRBJ1-5; 7 nucleotides align to TRBD1. The V segment lost 6 bases and the J segment 3 bases; nucleotides outside the gene matches: 8. CDR1 is KGHSH and CDR2 is LQKENI in the germline V gene. The CDR3 consists of 15 residues. The CDR3 sequence is CASSPGTDHNQPQHF. The CDR3 bases are TGTGCCAGCTCCCCTGGGACAGACCACAATCAGCCCCAGCATTTT.

This chain links TRBV6-5 with TRBJ2-1, with 9 bases aligning to TRBD1. Germline CDR1 MNHEY, CDR2 SVGAGI. The CDR3 totals 13 residues. Germline trimming cut 10 bases from V and 4 bases from J; bases unmatched to any gene: 5. The CDR3 DNA reads TGTGCCATGGGACAGGGATCTTACAATGAGCAGTTCTTC. It codes for CAMGQGSYNEQFF.